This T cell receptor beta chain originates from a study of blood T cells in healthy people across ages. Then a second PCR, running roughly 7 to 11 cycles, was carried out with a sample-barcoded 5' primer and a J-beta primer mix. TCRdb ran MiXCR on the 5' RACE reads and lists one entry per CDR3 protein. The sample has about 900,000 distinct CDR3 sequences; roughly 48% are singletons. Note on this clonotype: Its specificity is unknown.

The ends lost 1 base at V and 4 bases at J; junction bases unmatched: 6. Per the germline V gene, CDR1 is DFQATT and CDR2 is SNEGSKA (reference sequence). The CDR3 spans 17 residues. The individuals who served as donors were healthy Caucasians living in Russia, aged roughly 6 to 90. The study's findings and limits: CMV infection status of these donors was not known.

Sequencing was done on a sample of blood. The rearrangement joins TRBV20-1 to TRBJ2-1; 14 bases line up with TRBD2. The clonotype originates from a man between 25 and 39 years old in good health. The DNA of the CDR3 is TGCAGTGCTAGAGGACTAGCGGGGGGGGCGAAGTACAATGAGCAGTTCTTC. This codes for CSARGLAGGAKYNEQFF.